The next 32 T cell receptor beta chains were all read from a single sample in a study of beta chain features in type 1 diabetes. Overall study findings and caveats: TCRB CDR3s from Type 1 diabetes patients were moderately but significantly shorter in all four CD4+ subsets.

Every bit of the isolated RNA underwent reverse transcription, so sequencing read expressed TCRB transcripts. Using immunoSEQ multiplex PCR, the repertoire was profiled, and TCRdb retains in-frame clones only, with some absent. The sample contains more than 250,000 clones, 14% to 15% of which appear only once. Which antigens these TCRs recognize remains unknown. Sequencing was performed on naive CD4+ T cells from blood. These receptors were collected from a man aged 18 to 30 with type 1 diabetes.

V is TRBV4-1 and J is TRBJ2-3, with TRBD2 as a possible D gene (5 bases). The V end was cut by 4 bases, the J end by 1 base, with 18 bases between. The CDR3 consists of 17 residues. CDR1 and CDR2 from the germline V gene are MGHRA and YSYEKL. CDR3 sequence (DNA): TGCGCCAGCAGCCGTTCCTCGGGGATAACCCGCACAGATACGCAGTATTTT. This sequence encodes CASSRSSGITRTDTQYF.

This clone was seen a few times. CDR3 DNA sequence: TGCGCCAGCAGCTTGGGCGGTGCCAGCTCCTACAATGAGCAGTTCTTC. It codes for CASSLGGASSYNEQFF. This rearrangement joins TRBV5-1 to TRBJ2-1; D remains unclear. CDR1 and CDR2 (germline): SGHRS, YFSETQ. The CDR3 is 16 residues long. V gave up 0 bases and J gave up 0 bases, with 10 bases separating them.

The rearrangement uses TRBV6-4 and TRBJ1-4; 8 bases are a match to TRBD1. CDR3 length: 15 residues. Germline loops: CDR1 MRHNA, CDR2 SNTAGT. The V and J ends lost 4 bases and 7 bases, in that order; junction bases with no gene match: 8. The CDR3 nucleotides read TGTGCCAGCAGTGCCTACAGGGGGGCTACTGAAAAACTGTTTTTT. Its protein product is CASSAYRGATEKLFF.

DNA for the CDR3: TGTGCCAGCAGCCCCGGGACTAGCGGTCATACCTACAATGAGCAGTTCTTC. Translated, it gives CASSPGTSGHTYNEQFF. J is TRBJ2-1 and V is TRBV5-4; 11 bases are a match to TRBD2. Trimming at V came to 4 bases and at J to 2 bases, leaving 8 bases not matched to a gene. This CDR3 is built from 17 residues. The germline CDR1 and CDR2 sequences are SGHNT and YYREEE (reference sequence).

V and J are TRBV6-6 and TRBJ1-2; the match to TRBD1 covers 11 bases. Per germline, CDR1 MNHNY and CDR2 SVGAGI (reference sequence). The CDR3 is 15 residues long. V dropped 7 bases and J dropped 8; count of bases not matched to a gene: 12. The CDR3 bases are TGTGCCAGCACCCATACCGGACAGGGGGCGCCCGGCTACACCTTC. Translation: CASTHTGQGAPGYTF.

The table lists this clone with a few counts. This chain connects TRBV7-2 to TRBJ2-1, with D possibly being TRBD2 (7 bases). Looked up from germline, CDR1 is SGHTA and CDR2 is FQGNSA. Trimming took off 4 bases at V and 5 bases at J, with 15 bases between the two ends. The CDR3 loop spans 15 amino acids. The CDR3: CASSSVGGRNNEQFF. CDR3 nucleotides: TGTGCCAGCAGCTCGGTCGGGGGGCGGAACAATGAGCAGTTCTTC.

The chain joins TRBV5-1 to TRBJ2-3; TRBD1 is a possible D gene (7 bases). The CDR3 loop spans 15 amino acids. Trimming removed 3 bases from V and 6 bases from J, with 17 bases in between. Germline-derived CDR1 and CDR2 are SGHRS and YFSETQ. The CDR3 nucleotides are TGCGCCAGCAGCTCAGGGGGGTTAGGTATGGATACGCAGTATTTT. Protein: CASSSGGLGMDTQYF.

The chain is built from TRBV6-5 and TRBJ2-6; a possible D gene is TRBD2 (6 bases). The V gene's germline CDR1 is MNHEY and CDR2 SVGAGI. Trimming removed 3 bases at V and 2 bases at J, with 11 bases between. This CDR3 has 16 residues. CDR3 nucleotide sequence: TGTGCCAGCAGTTATGAGCGGGCTGCTGGGGCCAACGTCCTGACTTTC. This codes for CASSYERAAGANVLTF.

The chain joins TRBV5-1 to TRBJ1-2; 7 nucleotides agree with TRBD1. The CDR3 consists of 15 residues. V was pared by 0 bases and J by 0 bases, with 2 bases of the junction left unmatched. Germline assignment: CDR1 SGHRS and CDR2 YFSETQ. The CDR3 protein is CASSLVGTANYGYTF. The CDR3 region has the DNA TGCGCCAGCAGCTTGGTCGGGACAGCTAACTATGGCTACACCTTC. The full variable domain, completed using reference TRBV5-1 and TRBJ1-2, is KAGVTQTPRYLIKTRGQQVTLSCSPISGHRSVSWYQQTPGQGLQFLFEYFSETQRNKGNFPGRFSGRQFSNSRSEMNVSTLELGDSALYLCASSLVGTANYGYTFGSGTRLTVV.

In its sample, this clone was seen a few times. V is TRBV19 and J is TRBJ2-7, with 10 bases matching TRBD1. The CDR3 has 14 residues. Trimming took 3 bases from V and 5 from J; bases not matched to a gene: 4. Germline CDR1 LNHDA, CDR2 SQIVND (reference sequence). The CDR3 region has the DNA TGTGCCAGTAGTATCCGGACAGGGGGGAACGAGCAGTACTTC. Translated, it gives CASSIRTGGNEQYF. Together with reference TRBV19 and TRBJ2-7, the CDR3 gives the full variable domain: DGGITQSPKYLFRKEGQNVTLSCEQNLNHDAMYWYRQDPGQGLRLIYYSQIVNDFQKGDIAEGYSVSREKKESFPLTVTSAQKNPTAFYLCASSIRTGGNEQYFGPGTRLTVT.

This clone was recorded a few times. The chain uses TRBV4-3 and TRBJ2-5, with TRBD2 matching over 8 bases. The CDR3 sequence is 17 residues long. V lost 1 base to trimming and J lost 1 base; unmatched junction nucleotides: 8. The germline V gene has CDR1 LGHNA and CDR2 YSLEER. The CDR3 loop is CASSQGRGLDTQETQYF. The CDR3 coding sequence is TGCGCCAGCAGCCAAGGAAGGGGACTAGATACCCAAGAGACCCAGTACTTC.

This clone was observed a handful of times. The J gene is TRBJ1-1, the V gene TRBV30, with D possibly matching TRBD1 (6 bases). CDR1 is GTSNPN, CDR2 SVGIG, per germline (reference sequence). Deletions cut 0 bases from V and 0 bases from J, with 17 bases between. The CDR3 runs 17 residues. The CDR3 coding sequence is TGTGCCTGGAGTGTACTGGACAGTTACAACTTGAACACTGAAGCTTTCTTT. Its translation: CAWSVLDSYNLNTEAFF. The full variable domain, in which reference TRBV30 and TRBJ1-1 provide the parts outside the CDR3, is SQTIHQWPATLVQPVGSPLSLECTVEGTSNPNLYWYRQAAGRGLQLLFYSVGIGQISSEVPQNLSASRPQDRQFILSSKKLLLSDSGFYLCAWSVLDSYNLNTEAFFGQGTRLTVV.

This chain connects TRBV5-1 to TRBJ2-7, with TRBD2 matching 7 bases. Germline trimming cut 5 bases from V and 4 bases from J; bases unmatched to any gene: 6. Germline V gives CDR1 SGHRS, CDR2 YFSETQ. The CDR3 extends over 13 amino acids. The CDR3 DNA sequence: TGCGCCAGCAGGGTCGAGGGAGGGTACGAGCAGTACTTC. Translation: CASRVEGGYEQYF.

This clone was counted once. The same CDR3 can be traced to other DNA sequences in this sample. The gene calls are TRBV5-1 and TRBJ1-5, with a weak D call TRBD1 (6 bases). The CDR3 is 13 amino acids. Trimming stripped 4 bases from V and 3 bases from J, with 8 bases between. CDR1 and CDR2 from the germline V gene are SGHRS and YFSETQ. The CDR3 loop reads CASSRDTNQPQHF. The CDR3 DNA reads TGCGCCAGCAGCCGGGACACCAATCAGCCCCAGCATTTT.

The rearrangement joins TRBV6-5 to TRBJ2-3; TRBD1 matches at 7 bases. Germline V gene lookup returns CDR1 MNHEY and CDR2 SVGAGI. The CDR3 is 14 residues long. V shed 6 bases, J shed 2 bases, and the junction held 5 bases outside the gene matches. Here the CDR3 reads CASRDRVSTDTQYF. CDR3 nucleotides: TGTGCCAGCAGAGACAGGGTATCCACAGATACGCAGTATTTT.

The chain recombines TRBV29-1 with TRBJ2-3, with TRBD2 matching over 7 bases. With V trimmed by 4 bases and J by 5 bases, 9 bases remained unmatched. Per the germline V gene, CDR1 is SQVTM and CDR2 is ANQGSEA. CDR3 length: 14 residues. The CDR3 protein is CSVVVRGKQDTQYF. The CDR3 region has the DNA TGCAGCGTTGTAGTGCGGGGGAAGCAAGATACGCAGTATTTT.

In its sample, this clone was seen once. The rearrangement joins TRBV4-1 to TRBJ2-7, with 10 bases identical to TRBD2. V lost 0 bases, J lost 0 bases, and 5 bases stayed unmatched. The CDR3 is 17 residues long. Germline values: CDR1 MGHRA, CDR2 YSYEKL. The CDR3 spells CASSQEGSSGGSYEQYF. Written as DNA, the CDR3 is TGCGCCAGCAGCCAAGAGGGGTCTAGCGGGGGCTCCTACGAGCAGTACTTC.

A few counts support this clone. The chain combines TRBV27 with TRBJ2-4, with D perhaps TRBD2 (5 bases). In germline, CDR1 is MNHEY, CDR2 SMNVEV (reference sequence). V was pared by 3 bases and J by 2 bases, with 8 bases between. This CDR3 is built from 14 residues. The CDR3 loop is CASSLRETKNIQYF. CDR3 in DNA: TGTGCCAGCAGTTTGAGGGAAACCAAAAACATTCAGTACTTC.

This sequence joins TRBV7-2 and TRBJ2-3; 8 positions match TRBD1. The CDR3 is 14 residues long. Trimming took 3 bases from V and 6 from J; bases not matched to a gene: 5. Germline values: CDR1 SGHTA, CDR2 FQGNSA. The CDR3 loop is CASSFTGGPDTQYF. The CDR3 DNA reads TGTGCCAGCAGCTTTACAGGGGGTCCGGATACGCAGTATTTT. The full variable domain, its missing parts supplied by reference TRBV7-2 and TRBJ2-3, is GAGVSQSPSNKVTEKGKDVELRCDPISGHTALYWYRQSLGQGLEFLIYFQGNSAPDKSGLPSDRFSAERTGGSVSTLTIQRTQQEDSAVYLCASSFTGGPDTQYFGPGTRLTVL.

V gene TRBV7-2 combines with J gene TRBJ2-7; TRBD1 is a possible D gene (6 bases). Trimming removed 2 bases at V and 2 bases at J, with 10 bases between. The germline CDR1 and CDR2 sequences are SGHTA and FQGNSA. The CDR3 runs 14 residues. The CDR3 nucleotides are TGTGCCAGCAGCTTACCCAGGGGACCCTACGAGCAGTACTTC. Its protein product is CASSLPRGPYEQYF.

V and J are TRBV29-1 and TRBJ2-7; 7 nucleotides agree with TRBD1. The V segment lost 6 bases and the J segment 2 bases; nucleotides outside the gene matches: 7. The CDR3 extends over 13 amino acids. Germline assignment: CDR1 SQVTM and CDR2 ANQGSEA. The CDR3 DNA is TGCAGCGTCCGGACAGGTGCCACCTACGAGCAGTACTTC. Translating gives CSVRTGATYEQYF.

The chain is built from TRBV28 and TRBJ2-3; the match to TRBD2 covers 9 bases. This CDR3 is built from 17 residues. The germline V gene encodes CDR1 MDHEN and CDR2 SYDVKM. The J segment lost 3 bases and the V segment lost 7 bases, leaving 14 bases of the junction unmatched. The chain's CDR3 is CASTSAASGVRTDTQYF. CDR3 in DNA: TGTGCCAGCACTTCCGCGGCTAGCGGGGTTAGAACAGATACGCAGTATTTT. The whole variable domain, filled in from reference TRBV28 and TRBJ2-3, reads DVKVTQSSRYLVKRTGEKVFLECVQDMDHENMFWYRQDPGLGLRLIYFSYDVKMKEKGDIPEGYSVSREKKERFSLILESASTNQTSMYLCASTSAASGVRTDTQYFGPGTRLTVL.

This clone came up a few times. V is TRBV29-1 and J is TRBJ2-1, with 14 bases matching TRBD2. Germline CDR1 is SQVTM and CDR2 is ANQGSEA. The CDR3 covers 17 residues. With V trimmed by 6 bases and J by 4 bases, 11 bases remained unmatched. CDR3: CSVPGLAGDPPYNEQFF. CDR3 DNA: TGCAGCGTGCCGGGACTAGCGGGAGACCCCCCTTACAATGAGCAGTTCTTC.

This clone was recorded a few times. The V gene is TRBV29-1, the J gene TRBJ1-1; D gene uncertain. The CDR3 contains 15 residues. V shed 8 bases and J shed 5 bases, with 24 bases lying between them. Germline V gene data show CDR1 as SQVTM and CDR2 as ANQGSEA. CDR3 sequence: CSTLTRANSGTEAFF. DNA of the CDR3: TGCAGCACATTGACCCGGGCTAACAGCGGGACTGAAGCTTTCTTT.

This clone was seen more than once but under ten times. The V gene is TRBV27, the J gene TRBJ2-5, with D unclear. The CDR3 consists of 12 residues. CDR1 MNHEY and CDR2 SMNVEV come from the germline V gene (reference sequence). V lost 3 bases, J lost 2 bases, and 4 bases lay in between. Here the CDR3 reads CASSFSQETQYF. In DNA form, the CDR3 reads TGTGCCAGCAGTTTTTCACAAGAGACCCAGTACTTC.

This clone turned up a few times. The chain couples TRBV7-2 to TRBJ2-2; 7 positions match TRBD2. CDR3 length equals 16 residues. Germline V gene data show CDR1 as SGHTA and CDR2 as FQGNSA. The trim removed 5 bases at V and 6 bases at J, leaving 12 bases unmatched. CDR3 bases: TGTGCCAGCAGCGCGAAACGACTAGCTTCGGCCGGGGAGCTGTTTTTT. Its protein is CASSAKRLASAGELFF.

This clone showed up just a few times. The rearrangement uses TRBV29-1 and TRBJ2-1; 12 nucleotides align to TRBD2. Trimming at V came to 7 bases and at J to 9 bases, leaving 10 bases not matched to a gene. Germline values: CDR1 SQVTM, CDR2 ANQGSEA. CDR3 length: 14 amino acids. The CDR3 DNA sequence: TGCAGCGCCGGGGAAGAGACTAGCGGGAGTGAGCAGTTCTTC. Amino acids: CSAGEETSGSEQFF.

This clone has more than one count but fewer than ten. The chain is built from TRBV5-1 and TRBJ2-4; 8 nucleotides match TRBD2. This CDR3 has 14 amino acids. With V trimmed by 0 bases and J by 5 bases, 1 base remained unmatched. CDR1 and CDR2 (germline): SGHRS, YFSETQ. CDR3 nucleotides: TGCGCCAGCAGCTTGGGTAGCGGGGAAAACATTCAGTACTTC. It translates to CASSLGSGENIQYF. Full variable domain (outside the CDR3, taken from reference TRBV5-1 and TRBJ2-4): KAGVTQTPRYLIKTRGQQVTLSCSPISGHRSVSWYQQTPGQGLQFLFEYFSETQRNKGNFPGRFSGRQFSNSRSEMNVSTLELGDSALYLCASSLGSGENIQYFGAGTRLSVL.

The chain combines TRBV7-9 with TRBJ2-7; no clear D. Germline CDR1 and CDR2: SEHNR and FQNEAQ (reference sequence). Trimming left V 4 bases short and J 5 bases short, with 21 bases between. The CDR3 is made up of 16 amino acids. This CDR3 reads CASSSGRLPPRNEQYF. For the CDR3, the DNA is TGTGCCAGCAGCTCCGGCCGACTGCCGCCTAGGAACGAGCAGTACTTC.

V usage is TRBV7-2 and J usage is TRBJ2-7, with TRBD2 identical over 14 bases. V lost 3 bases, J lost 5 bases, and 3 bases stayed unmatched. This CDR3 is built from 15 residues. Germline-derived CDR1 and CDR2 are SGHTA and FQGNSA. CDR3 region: CASSFRLAGGHEQYF. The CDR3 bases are TGTGCCAGCAGCTTCCGACTAGCGGGAGGGCACGAGCAGTACTTC.

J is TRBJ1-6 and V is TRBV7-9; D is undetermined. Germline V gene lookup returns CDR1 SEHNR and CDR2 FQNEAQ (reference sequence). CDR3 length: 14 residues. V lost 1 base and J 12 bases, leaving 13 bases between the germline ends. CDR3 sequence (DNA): TGTGCCAGCAGCTTAGGCGGTTTACAAGTACCCCTCCACTTT. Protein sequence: CASSLGGLQVPLHF.

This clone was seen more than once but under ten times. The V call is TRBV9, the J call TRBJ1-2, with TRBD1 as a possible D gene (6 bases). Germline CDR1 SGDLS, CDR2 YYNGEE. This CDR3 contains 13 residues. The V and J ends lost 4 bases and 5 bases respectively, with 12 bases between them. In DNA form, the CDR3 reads TGTGCCAGCAGCAGGACAGAACTTTATGGCTACACCTTC. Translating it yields CASSRTELYGYTF.